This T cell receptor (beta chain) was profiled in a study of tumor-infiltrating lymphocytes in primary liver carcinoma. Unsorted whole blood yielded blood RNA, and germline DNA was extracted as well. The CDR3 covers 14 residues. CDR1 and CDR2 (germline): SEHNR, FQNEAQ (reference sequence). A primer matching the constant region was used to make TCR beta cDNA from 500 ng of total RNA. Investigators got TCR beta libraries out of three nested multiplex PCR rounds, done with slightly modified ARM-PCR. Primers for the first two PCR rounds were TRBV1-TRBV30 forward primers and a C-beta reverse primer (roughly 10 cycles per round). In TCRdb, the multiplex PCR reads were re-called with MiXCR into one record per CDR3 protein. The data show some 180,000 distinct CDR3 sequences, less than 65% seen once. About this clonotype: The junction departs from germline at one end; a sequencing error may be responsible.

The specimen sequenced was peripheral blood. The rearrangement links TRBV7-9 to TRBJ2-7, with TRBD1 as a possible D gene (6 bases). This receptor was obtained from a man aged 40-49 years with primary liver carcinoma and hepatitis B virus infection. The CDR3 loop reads CAGSPNRVPDEQYF. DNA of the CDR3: TGTGCCGGCAGCCCAAACAGGGTTCCCGACGAGCAGTACTTC.